The rows below give T cell receptor beta chains drawn from one sample of a study of cytomegalovirus exposure and HLA in healthy donors. Sequencing was performed with immunoSEQ multiplex PCR; in TCRdb, only in-frame clones are kept and a portion is missing. The top ten clones hold approximately 1.5% of a sample with over 150,000 clones, around 72% of them seen once. Sample: PBMCs. The source of these receptors is a man aged 45 to 65 in good health and CMV-seronegative. The CDR3 runs from the conserved cysteine through the conserved F or W. D genes are given only for firm matches. Clone size, where shown, is once, few, many, or a class for clones that have expanded.

j_call | v_call | clone_size | d_call | cdr3_aa | cdr3_nt
TRBJ2-1 | TRBV7-9 | . | TRBD1 | CASSSSQGRAYNEQFF | TGTGCCAGCAGCTCCTCACAGGGGCGGGCCTACAATGAGCAGTTCTTC
TRBJ2-7 | TRBV5-1 | . | TRBD2 | CASSSGRAYEQYF | TGCGCCAGCAGTTCAGGGAGGGCCTACGAGCAGTACTTC
TRBJ1-6 | TRBV28 | . | TRBD1 | CASSVPGQGGNNSPLHF | TGTGCCAGCAGTGTCCCGGGACAGGGTGGGAATAATTCACCCCTCCACTTT
TRBJ2-2 | TRBV7-7 | . | . | CASSLDRTPRTGELFF | TGTGCTAGCAGCTTAGACAGGACCCCTAGGACCGGGGAGCTGTTTTTT
TRBJ2-3 | TRBV18 | few | TRBD2 | CASSSFSGGATDTQYF | TGTGCCAGCTCATCCTTTAGCGGGGGAGCCACAGATACGCAGTATTTT
TRBJ2-5 | TRBV7-2 | . | TRBD2 | CASREGSGGSETQYF | TGTGCCAGCAGGGAGGGTAGCGGGGGTTCAGAGACCCAGTACTTC
TRBJ1-1 | TRBV6-1 | . | TRBD1 | CASTKQGINTEAFF | TGTGCCAGCACTAAACAGGGGATAAACACTGAAGCTTTCTTT
TRBJ1-1 | TRBV7-3 | . | . | CASSIQSFTEAFF | TGTGCCAGCAGCATACAGAGCTTCACTGAAGCTTTCTTT
TRBJ1-1 | TRBV6-1 | few | . | CASSGGQGNTEAFF | TGTGCCAGCAGTGGAGGCCAGGGGAACACTGAAGCTTTCTTT
TRBJ1-2 | TRBV10-1 | few | TRBD1 | CASSETQGARGANYGYTF | TGCGCCAGCAGTGAGACCCAGGGGGCGAGAGGGGCCAACTATGGCTACACCTTC
TRBJ1-1 | TRBV10-3 | few | . | CAISESPGFGTEAFF | TGTGCCATCAGTGAGTCGCCAGGGTTTGGGACTGAAGCTTTCTTT
TRBJ2-1 | TRBV6-6 | . | TRBD2 | CASKTGGTGGEQFF | TGTGCCAGCAAAACGGGGGGGACGGGGGGTGAGCAGTTCTTC
TRBJ2-7 | TRBV7-7 | . | TRBD1 | CASSRDRGDEQYF | TGTGCCAGCAGCCGGGACAGGGGGGACGAGCAGTACTTC
TRBJ2-1 | TRBV4-2 | . | . | CASSQEFGGYNEQFF | TGTGCCAGCAGCCAAGAATTCGGGGGCTACAATGAGCAGTTCTTC
TRBJ2-5 | TRBV6-5 | . | TRBD1 | CASRGTGGRETQYF | TGTGCCAGCAGGGGGACAGGGGGCAGAGAGACCCAGTACTTC
TRBJ2-5 | TRBV15 | few | . | CATRNGRGSETQYF | TGTGCCACCAGAAACGGCAGGGGCTCGGAGACCCAGTACTTC
TRBJ2-5 | TRBV5-4 | few | TRBD2 | CASSMLLAGAGETQYF | TGTGCCAGCAGCATGCTACTAGCGGGGGCCGGAGAGACCCAGTACTTC
TRBJ2-6 | TRBV15 | few | TRBD1 | CATSRTDRELSGANVLTF | TGTGCCACCAGCAGGACGGACAGGGAGCTCTCTGGGGCCAACGTCCTGACTTTC
TRBJ2-3 | TRBV6-6 | . | TRBD2 | CASSWGDSGGTDTQYF | TGTGCCAGCAGTTGGGGAGACAGCGGGGGCACAGATACGCAGTATTTT
TRBJ1-3 | TRBV27 | . | . | CASSSSDRNTIYF | TGTGCCAGCAGTTCCTCGGACAGAAACACCATATATTTT
TRBJ1-1 | TRBV28 | . | TRBD1 | CASRSLRQGGRTEAFF | TGTGCCAGCAGAAGTTTACGGCAGGGGGGTCGGACTGAAGCTTTCTTT
TRBJ2-3 | TRBV4-1 | . | . | CASSQARRGNTDTQYF | TGCGCCAGCAGCCAAGCCCGGCGAGGGAACACAGATACGCAGTATTTT
TRBJ2-3 | TRBV7-9 | . | . | CASAIRARASITDTQYF | TGTGCCAGCGCTATCCGGGCCAGGGCCTCCATCACAGATACGCAGTATTTT
TRBJ2-5 | TRBV7-2 | . | . | CAVAWGGARETQYF | TGTGCCGTAGCCTGGGGGGGGGCCCGGGAGACCCAGTACTTC
TRBJ1-1 | TRBV21-1 | few | . | CASSNGVYGDRENTEAFF | TGTGCCAGCAGCAATGGGGTATACGGGGACAGGGAGAACACTGAAGCTTTCTTT
TRBJ1-1 | TRBV15 | . | . | CATSRVGAEAFF | TGTGCCACCAGCAGAGTCGGGGCTGAAGCTTTCTTT
TRBJ2-5 | TRBV5-1 | few | . | CASSLTSIQETQYF | TGCGCCAGCAGCTTGACTAGCATTCAAGAGACCCAGTACTTC
TRBJ2-5 | TRBV7-8 | . | TRBD1 | CASSLSSQGETQYF | TGTGCCAGCAGTCTTTCGTCACAGGGGGAGACCCAGTACTTC
TRBJ1-2 | TRBV6-5 | . | . | CASSYSGRGNGYTF | TGTGCCAGCAGTTACAGCGGCAGGGGTAATGGCTACACCTTC
TRBJ2-2 | TRBV29-1 | . | . | CSVTLSVTGELFF | TGCAGCGTTACCCTCTCAGTGACCGGGGAGCTGTTTTTT
TRBJ1-1 | TRBV6-5 | . | . | CASSYRGGGNTEAFF | TGTGCCAGCAGTTACCGCGGGGGAGGGAACACTGAAGCTTTCTTT
TRBJ2-7 | TRBV19 | . | TRBD2 | CASGPQRGGYEQYF | TGTGCCAGTGGCCCCCAGCGGGGGGGCTACGAGCAGTACTTC
TRBJ2-3 | TRBV7-7 | . | TRBD1 | CASSSDRGDTDTQYF | TGTGCCAGCAGTTCGGACAGGGGGGACACAGATACGCAGTATTTT
TRBJ2-3 | TRBV4-3 | . | TRBD2 | CASSPGWGGGTDTQYF | TGCGCCAGCAGCCCCGGCTGGGGGGGAGGCACAGATACGCAGTATTTT
TRBJ2-7 | TRBV29-1 | . | . | CSVRPGGGSYEQYF | TGCAGCGTTCGACCGGGGGGCGGATCCTACGAGCAGTACTTC
TRBJ1-1 | TRBV9 | . | TRBD1 | CASTTGGTNTEAFF | TGTGCCAGCACGACAGGGGGCACGAACACTGAAGCTTTCTTT
TRBJ1-2 | TRBV7-9 | . | . | CSSSLERGGYTF | TGTTCCAGCAGCTTAGAAAGGGGGGGCTACACCTTC
TRBJ2-5 | TRBV9 | . | TRBD1 | CASSATGTGGGETQYF | TGTGCCAGCAGCGCGACCGGGACAGGGGGCGGTGAGACCCAGTACTTC
TRBJ1-6 | TRBV12-5 | . | TRBD1 | CASGYGQGGSPLNF | TGTGCTAGTGGTTATGGACAGGGGGGCTCACCCCTCAACTTT
TRBJ1-2 | TRBV15 | . | . | CATSRERSFINYGYTF | TGTGCCACCAGCAGAGAGCGTAGCTTCATTAACTATGGCTACACCTTC
TRBJ2-7 | TRBV5-5 | . | . | CASSAGLFPYEQYF | TGTGCCAGCAGCGCGGGCCTTTTCCCCTACGAGCAGTACTTC
TRBJ2-3 | TRBV11-3 | . | . | CASSPGQGGEDTQYF | TGTGCCAGCAGCCCGGGACAAGGGGGGGAGGATACGCAGTATTTT
TRBJ2-3 | TRBV5-1 | . | TRBD2 | CASSLALAGGATDTQYF | TGCGCCAGCAGCTTAGCGCTAGCGGGGGGGGCAACAGATACGCAGTATTTT
TRBJ1-1 | TRBV7-9 | few | . | CASSLGRGAEAFF | TGTGCCAGCAGCTTAGGTCGGGGGGCTGAAGCTTTCTTT
TRBJ2-7 | TRBV19 | once | TRBD1 | CASSMTGGAYEQYF | TGTGCCAGTAGTATGACAGGGGGGGCCTACGAGCAGTACTTC
TRBJ1-3 | TRBV18 | . | TRBD1 | CASSPPGQGAGNTIYF | TGTGCCAGCTCACCACCGGGACAGGGGGCCGGAAACACCATATATTTT